A single sample gave rise to the 19 T cell receptor beta chains below, sequenced in a study of T cells in Graves' hyperthyroidism and ophthalmopathy. Amplified regions were TCR beta CDR3 sequences from RNA transcripts. TCR CDR3 underwent first-round RT-PCR with the HTBI primer set. A single record per CDR3 protein comes from TCRdb applying MiXCR to the multiplex PCR reads. The sample records more than 300,000 distinct CDR3 sequences, approximately 15% being singletons. The sample comprised blood. Source of these receptors: a woman aged 25 to 39 with Graves' ophthalmopathy.

The table lists this clonotype with many counts. The CDR3 DNA follows: TGTGCCAGCATTACACGAGGGGCCCGGGGCTACACCTTC. This sequence encodes CASITRGARGYTF. The rearrangement links TRBV2 to TRBJ1-2; TRBD1 is a possible D gene (5 bases). Per germline, CDR1 SNHLY and CDR2 FYNNEI. V was shortened by 7 bases and J by 8 bases, with 17 bases between the two germline ends. The CDR3 is made up of 13 amino acids.

Turning to this clonotype: This may be a read error: a much more frequent sequence differs by one nucleotide. The chain combines TRBV25-1 with TRBJ2-1, with 11 bases lining up with TRBD1. V lost 6 bases and J lost 9; bases outside the gene matches: 10. Germline V gene data show CDR1 as MGHDK and CDR2 as SYGVNS. The CDR3 is 15 amino acids. The CDR3 DNA follows: TGTGCCAGCAGGGGGGACAGGGGGAAGAACAGTGAGCAGTTCTTC. This sequence encodes CASRGDRGKNSEQFF.

This clonotype has more than one count but fewer than ten. Written as DNA, the CDR3 is TGCAGCGTTGAAGTCCGGCCAGTCACCGGGGAGCTGTTTTTT. Protein sequence: CSVEVRPVTGELFF. The chain links TRBV29-1 to TRBJ2-2; D is uncertain. The CDR3 length is 14 residues. Trimming cost V 1 base and J 4 bases, with 10 bases left between them. The germline gives CDR1 SQVTM, CDR2 ANQGSEA.

This clonotype was seen ten or more times. The chain is built from TRBV5-6 and TRBJ2-3, with D perhaps matching TRBD2 (6 bases). V lost 0 bases, J lost 2 bases, and 10 bases lay in between. The CDR3 covers 15 residues. Germline CDR1 is SGHDT and CDR2 is YYEEEE. CDR3 protein: CASSLGGDPTDTQYF. Written as DNA, the CDR3 is TGTGCCAGCAGCTTGGGCGGGGACCCCACAGATACGCAGTATTTT.

This clonotype was seen repeatedly, ten times or more. The rearrangement uses TRBV28 and TRBJ2-7; a weak D match, TRBD1 (6 bases). V was trimmed by 5 bases and J by 3 bases, leaving 23 bases between them. Germline CDR1 MDHEN, CDR2 SYDVKM. This CDR3 spans 17 amino acids. The CDR3 DNA is TGTGCCAGCAGTCGCCCGGCCGACAGGAGACGCAACTACGAGCAGTACTTC. Its protein is CASSRPADRRRNYEQYF.

This clonotype was detected many times. V usage is TRBV9 and J usage is TRBJ2-3; D is tentatively TRBD1 or TRBD2 (5 bases each). CDR1 is SGDLS, CDR2 YYNGEE, per germline. The CDR3 totals 14 residues. The V end lost 2 bases, the J end lost 6 bases, and 13 bases lay between the germline ends. The CDR3: CASSVQGVGDTQYF. DNA for the CDR3: TGTGCCAGCAGCGTTCAGGGAGTTGGCGATACGCAGTATTTT.

This clonotype was recorded many times. V is TRBV10-2 and J is TRBJ2-7; D unresolved. Germline V gene lookup returns CDR1 WSHSY and CDR2 SAAADI. V was trimmed by 7 bases and J by 1 base, leaving 8 bases between them. This CDR3 is built from 12 residues. The CDR3 DNA is TGCGCCAGCAAGGCAGCTTCCTACGAGCAGTACTTC. Protein: CASKAASYEQYF.

At least ten counts were recorded for this clonotype. The gene calls are TRBV4-2 and TRBJ1-1; D remains unclear. Germline V gene data show CDR1 as LGHNA and CDR2 as YNFKEQ. Deletions cut 1 base from V and 0 bases from J, with 6 bases between. This CDR3 spans 14 amino acids. DNA of the CDR3: TGTGCCAGCAGCCAAGGGGCCATGAACACTGAAGCTTTCTTT. Translating gives CASSQGAMNTEAFF.

This clonotype was counted at least ten times. The rearrangement joins TRBV12-3 or TRBV12-4 to TRBJ2-7; D might be TRBD1 (6 bases). The ends were cut back, 6 bases at V and 4 bases at J, with 16 bases in the middle. This CDR3 has 14 residues. The CDR3 sequence: CASSPARDNYEQYF. DNA for the CDR3: TGTGCCAGCAGCCCGGCAAGGGACAATTACGAGCAGTACTTC.

This clonotype has a count of ten or more. The chain is built from TRBV12-3 or TRBV12-4 and TRBJ2-1; 8 bases map to TRBD2. The CDR3 has 14 amino acids. J gave up 7 bases and V 7 bases, and 9 bases lay outside the gene matches. Here the CDR3 DNA reads TGTGCCAGCACCCGGGGGGGGGCTGGGAATGAGCAGTTCTTC. It translates to CASTRGGAGNEQFF.

This clonotype was found a few times. The chain uses TRBV5-4 and TRBJ2-3; possible D gene TRBD2, 5 bases. Germline V CDR1 and CDR2: SGHNT, YYREEE (reference sequence). V was shortened by 0 bases and J by 4 bases, with 6 bases between the two germline ends. The CDR3 covers 13 residues. CDR3 sequence: CASSLEEADTQYF. The DNA for the CDR3 is TGTGCCAGCAGCTTGGAGGAGGCAGATACGCAGTATTTT.

For this clonotype: A read error may be the cause here, since a much bigger clone is one base away. J is TRBJ2-7 and V is TRBV5-1, with 7 bases matching TRBD2. The germline gives CDR1 SGHRS, CDR2 YFSETQ. CDR3 length: 15 amino acids. V trimming: 0 bases; J trimming: 0 bases; junction bases outside the gene matches: 3. CDR3 sequence reads: CASSLAGGSSYEQYF. The CDR3 DNA is TGCGCCAGCAGCTTGGCGGGGGGAAGCTCCTACGAGCAGTACTTC. Full variable domain (rest looked up from reference TRBV5-1 and TRBJ2-7): KAGVTQTPRYLIKTRGQQVTLSCSPISGHRSVSWYQQTPGQGLQFLFEYFSETQRNKGNFPGRFSGRQFSNSRSEMNVSTLELGDSALYLCASSLAGGSSYEQYFGPGTRLTVT.

V is TRBV2 and J is TRBJ1-2, with D maybe TRBD1 (5 bases). This CDR3 has 12 amino acids. Trimming left V 6 bases short and J 7 bases short, with 12 bases between. The germline V gene has CDR1 SNHLY and CDR2 FYNNEI. The CDR3 is CASRGEGSGYTF. The CDR3 nucleotides read TGTGCCAGCAGGGGGGAGGGGTCTGGCTACACCTTC.

The table lists this clonotype with many counts. The chain combines TRBV6-1 with TRBJ2-3; D perhaps matches TRBD1 (6 bases). The V end was cut by 7 bases, the J end by 8 bases, with 25 bases between. Germline V gives CDR1 MNHNS, CDR2 SASEGT. The CDR3 runs 16 residues. Written as DNA, the CDR3 is TGTGCCAGCACCCCAAACAGGGAACCCCGCCCGGGTACGCAGTATTTT. Protein: CASTPNREPRPGTQYF.

Concerning this clonotype: A much larger clone differs by one base, so this may be a read error. CDR3 in amino acids: CIAKAGQTSGNTIYF. The CDR3 DNA is TGCATCGCGAAGGCCGGACAGACCTCTGGAAACACCATATATTTT. The chain links TRBV20-1 to TRBJ1-3; D may be TRBD1 (6 bases). This CDR3 has 15 residues. Germline loops: CDR1 DFQATT, CDR2 SNEGSKA (reference sequence).

This clonotype was observed a handful of times. The CDR3 is CASNKSPDRRDGYTF. In nucleotides, the CDR3 is TGTGCCAGCAATAAATCACCGGACCGAAGAGATGGCTACACCTTC. The chain combines TRBV2 with TRBJ1-2; no definite D call. Per germline, CDR1 SNHLY and CDR2 FYNNEI. The CDR3 totals 15 residues. Trimming took 7 bases from V and 6 from J, leaving 21 bases between them.

This clonotype was recorded many times. The chain employs TRBV5-1 and TRBJ1-4; D is ambiguous. Between the trimmed V and J ends, which lost 4 bases and 3 bases, there was a span of 10 bases. CDR1 and CDR2 from the germline V gene are SGHRS and YFSETQ. The CDR3 extends over 14 amino acids. CDR3 protein: CASSPFGANEKLFF. CDR3 nucleotides: TGCGCCAGCAGCCCGTTCGGGGCTAATGAAAAACTGTTTTTT.

Many counts were recorded for this clonotype. J is TRBJ2-7 and V is TRBV6-2 or TRBV6-3; 7 bases are shared with TRBD1. The V gene's germline CDR1 is MNHEY and CDR2 SVGEGT. The CDR3 covers 13 residues. J lost 3 bases, V lost 5 bases, and 4 bases had no gene match. CDR3 bases: TGTGCCAGCAGTACTCGGGACAGCTACGAGCAGTACTTC. Translating gives CASSTRDSYEQYF.

This clonotype turned up a few times. The rearrangement uses TRBV24-1 and TRBJ2-5; TRBD1 matches at 8 bases. The CDR3 is made up of 16 amino acids. Unmatched junction bases numbered 9, after V lost 1 base and J lost 6 bases. Germline values: CDR1 KGHDR, CDR2 SFDVKD. The CDR3 protein is CATSDFDRTGSKTQYF. In DNA, the CDR3 is TGTGCCACCAGTGATTTCGATCGGACAGGGAGCAAGACCCAGTACTTC.